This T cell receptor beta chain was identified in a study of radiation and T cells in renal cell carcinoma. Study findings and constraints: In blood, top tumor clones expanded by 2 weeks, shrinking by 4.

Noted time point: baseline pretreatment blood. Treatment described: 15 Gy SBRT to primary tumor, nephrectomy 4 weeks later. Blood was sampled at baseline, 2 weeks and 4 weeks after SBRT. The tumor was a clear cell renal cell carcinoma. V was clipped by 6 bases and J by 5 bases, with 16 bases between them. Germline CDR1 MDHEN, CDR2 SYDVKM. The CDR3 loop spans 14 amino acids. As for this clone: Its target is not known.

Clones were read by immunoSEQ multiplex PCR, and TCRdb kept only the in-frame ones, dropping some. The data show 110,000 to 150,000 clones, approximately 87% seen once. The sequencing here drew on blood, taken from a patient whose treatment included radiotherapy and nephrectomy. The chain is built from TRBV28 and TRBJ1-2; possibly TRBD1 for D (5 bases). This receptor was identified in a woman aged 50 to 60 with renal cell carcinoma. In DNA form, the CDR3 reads TGTGCCAGCAGCTCATCGGGGCGCGGGTATGGCTACACCTTC. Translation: CASSSSGRGYGYTF.